This TCR beta chain derives from a study of blood T cell repertoires in COVID-19. Study information: Spain, Italy and the United States supplied samples that represented acute and convalescent COVID-19.

Germline lookup yields CDR1 MNHEY and CDR2 SVGAGI. The ends lost 4 bases at V and 5 bases at J; junction bases unmatched: 8. The CDR3 totals 15 residues. Here immunoSEQ multiplex PCR was the method, and the copy in TCRdb shows in-frame clones only, minus some. The repertoire has under 50,000 clones, approximately 88% of them found once; the top ten carry approximately 1.5%. The receptor was isolated from a woman between 40 and 55 years old with acute or convalescent COVID-19. The sequencing input was peripheral blood. The chain recombines TRBV6-5 with TRBJ2-1, with 7 bases aligning to TRBD1. The CDR3 bases are TGTGCCAGCAGTTTCCCCGGGACAGATAACAATGAGCAGTTCTTC. This gives the protein CASSFPGTDNNEQFF.